Listed below are T cell receptor beta chains from one sample, sequenced in a study of T cell responses to AZD1222 COVID-19 vaccine. TCRdb's copy holds only in-frame clones and misses some; the assay was immunoSEQ multiplex PCR. This table has approximately 150,000 clones, more than 90% appearing once. The source was peripheral blood, collected 28 days after the second AZD1222 dose. The receptors were sampled from an adult who received the AZD1222 COVID-19 vaccine. The CDR3 runs from the conserved cysteine through the conserved F or W. The D gene is left open where the match is weak. The size entry is marked missing in some rows and otherwise reads once, few, many or a size class.

TRBV9	NA	NA	TRBJ1-1	TGTGCCAGCAGCGTAGTAGCGGGGGACACTGAAGCTTTCTTT	CASSVVAGDTEAFF
TRBV10-2	TRBD1	NA	TRBJ1-3	TGCGCCAGCAGTTCACAGGGGAGGAACACCATATATTTT	CASSSQGRNTIYF
TRBV19	TRBD2	NA	TRBJ2-7	TGTGCCAGTAGTATACATAGCGGGAGTACGGACGAGCAGTACTTC	CASSIHSGSTDEQYF
TRBV27	TRBD2	NA	TRBJ2-7	TGTGCCAGCAGTCCTATAGCGGGAGCCGCCTCCTACGAGCAGTACTTC	CASSPIAGAASYEQYF
TRBV12-3/TRBV12-4	TRBD2	NA	TRBJ2-7	TGTGCCAGCAGTCCCGGGACTACCTACGAGCAGTACTTC	CASSPGTTYEQYF
TRBV28	NA	NA	TRBJ2-2	TGTGCCAGCAGTTTACCTGGAGCGAACACCGGGGAGCTGTTTTTT	CASSLPGANTGELFF
TRBV5-1	NA	NA	TRBJ1-1	TGCGCCAGCAGCTTGGTCCCGTCAAACACTGAAGCTTTCTTT	CASSLVPSNTEAFF
TRBV30	NA	once	TRBJ1-1	TGTGCCTGGAGGCAGCAGGGTCTGACTGAAGCTTTCTTT	CAWRQQGLTEAFF
TRBV15	NA	NA	TRBJ2-2	TGTGCCACCGGAGACAGGAGTAACACCGGGGAGCTGTTTTTT	CATGDRSNTGELFF
TRBV5-1	TRBD2	NA	TRBJ2-5	TGCGCCAGCAGCTTGGCGAGCGGGAGTTTCGAGACCCAGTACTTC	CASSLASGSFETQYF
TRBV30	NA	few	TRBJ2-1	TGTGCCTGGAGGAGAGGGCCAGGGGTTCTGTTCTTC	CAWRRGPGVLFF
TRBV6-5	TRBD2	NA	TRBJ2-1	TGTGCCAGCAGGTGGGGAGGGACTGGTGAGCAGTTCTTC	CASRWGGTGEQFF
TRBV2	TRBD1	NA	TRBJ1-5	TGTGCCAGCAGTGCGGGACAGGGAGGGCAGCCCCAGCATTTT	CASSAGQGGQPQHF
TRBV5-4	NA	NA	TRBJ2-7	TGTGCCAGCAGCTTGGGGTCAGGATCCTACGAGCAGTACTTC	CASSLGSGSYEQYF
TRBV9	TRBD2	NA	TRBJ2-1	TGTGCCAGCAGCGGGGATAGCGGGAGGGTGGATGAGCAGTTCTTC	CASSGDSGRVDEQFF
TRBV2	TRBD2	NA	TRBJ2-7	TGTGCCAGCAGACGGGAGGACTACGAGCAGTACTTC	CASRREDYEQYF
TRBV7-8	NA	NA	TRBJ2-7	TGTGCCAGCAGTCCGACGGCAGGGCTATACTCCTACGAGCAGTACTTC	CASSPTAGLYSYEQYF
TRBV28	NA	NA	TRBJ1-3	TGTGCCAGCACCCTTTACAGCTCTGGAAACACCATATATTTT	CASTLYSSGNTIYF
TRBV3-1/TRBV3-2	NA	NA	TRBJ1-2	TGTGCCAGCAGCCAAGGCTTCTATGGCTACACCTTC	CASSQGFYGYTF
TRBV14	TRBD2	NA	TRBJ2-5	TGTGCCAGCAGCCCGGGGGGAAAAGAGACCCAGTACTTC	CASSPGGKETQYF
TRBV5-4	TRBD2	NA	TRBJ2-1	TGTGCCAGCAGCGCTGGAGGTAGCGGGAGCATTTACAATGAGCAGTTCTTC	CASSAGGSGSIYNEQFF
TRBV18	TRBD1	NA	TRBJ1-3	TGTGCCAGCTCACCAAACGACAGGGGTGGAAACACCATATATTTT	CASSPNDRGGNTIYF
TRBV7-9	TRBD1	NA	TRBJ1-3	TGTGCCAACCAACGGACAGGGGATGGAAACACCATATATTTT	CANQRTGDGNTIYF
TRBV28	NA	NA	TRBJ1-2	TGTGCCAGCAGATTACAGGCGGGCGATGGCTACACCTTC	CASRLQAGDGYTF
TRBV27	TRBD1	NA	TRBJ2-7	TGTGCCAGCAGTTCCCCCCACGGACAGGGCAATTACGAGCAGTACTTC	CASSSPHGQGNYEQYF
TRBV6-5	NA	NA	TRBJ2-7	TGTGCCAGCAGTTACTCGCGGCGCCTCTCCTACGAGCAGTACTTC	CASSYSRRLSYEQYF
TRBV11-2	TRBD2	NA	TRBJ2-2	TGTGCCAGCAGCTTAGGTCAGCGGGGGCCCATGAGTGGGGAGCTGTTTTTT	CASSLGQRGPMSGELFF
TRBV11-3	TRBD1	NA	TRBJ2-7	TGTGCCAGCAGCTATGGACAGGGAAACGAGCAGTACTTC	CASSYGQGNEQYF
TRBV6-1	NA	once	TRBJ1-5	TGTGCCAGCAGTGGTCCCTCGGACACGGCCAATCAGCCCCAGCATTTT	CASSGPSDTANQPQHF
TRBV27	TRBD2	NA	TRBJ2-7	TGTGCCAGCAGTCCCCTCCGGACTAGCGGGAGCTCCTACGAGCAGTACTTC	CASSPLRTSGSSYEQYF
TRBV28	TRBD1	NA	TRBJ1-2	TGTGCCAGCAGTTTAGAGGACAGGGCCTATGGCTACACCTTC	CASSLEDRAYGYTF
TRBV28	NA	NA	TRBJ1-2	TGTGCCAGCAGACCCAACTATGGCTACACCTTC	CASRPNYGYTF
TRBV7-8	NA	NA	TRBJ2-3	TGTGCCAGCAGCATCGGGACTCGCTATAGCACAGATACGCAGTATTTT	CASSIGTRYSTDTQYF
TRBV6-2/TRBV6-3	NA	NA	TRBJ1-1	TGTGCCAGCAGTTACGGCTTGGACGGTTGGAACACTGAAGCTTTCTTT	CASSYGLDGWNTEAFF
TRBV10-3	TRBD1	NA	TRBJ1-2	TGTGCCACCCTCTTTGACAGGGGCGCGGGCTATGGCTACACCTTC	CATLFDRGAGYGYTF
TRBV4-3	TRBD1	once	TRBJ2-1	TGCGCCAGCAGCCATTCACAGGGGTACCACAATGAGCAGTTCTTC	CASSHSQGYHNEQFF